One sample yielded the 15 T cell receptor beta chains listed below, sequenced in a study of cytomegalovirus exposure and HLA in healthy donors. PCR used 60 Vbeta primers and 13 Jbeta primers. The data were produced by immunoSEQ multiplex PCR, yet TCRdb's version contains in-frame clones alone and is incomplete. The table records roughly 70,000 clones, roughly two thirds of them present only once. Input material: PBMCs. These receptors were collected from a male donor in good health and CMV-seropositive.

This clone was observed a few times. The V and J genes are TRBV9 and TRBJ2-3; 7 nucleotides agree with TRBD1. V trimming: 4 bases; J trimming: 0 bases; junction bases outside the gene matches: 8. This CDR3 contains 16 residues. Per germline, CDR1 SGDLS and CDR2 YYNGEE. The CDR3 here is CASSSRQGGSTDTQYF. In DNA, the CDR3 is TGTGCCAGCAGCTCCAGACAGGGCGGTAGCACAGATACGCAGTATTTT.

The chain recombines TRBV6-1 with TRBJ1-6, with 11 nucleotides matching TRBD1. Trimming removed 4 bases from V and 10 bases from J; junction bases left unmatched: 6. Germline CDR1 reads MNHNS; CDR2 reads SASEGT. The CDR3 is made up of 15 amino acids. CDR3 sequence: CASSGGGTGGSPLHF. As DNA, the CDR3 is TGTGCCAGCAGTGGAGGAGGGACAGGGGGATCACCCCTCCACTTT.

The V gene is TRBV6-1, the J gene TRBJ1-2; TRBD1 might be the D (5 bases). Trimming cost V 0 bases and J 3 bases, with 14 bases left between them. The CDR3 has 16 residues. The germline V gene encodes CDR1 MNHNS and CDR2 SASEGT. The CDR3 DNA reads as TGTGCCAGCAGTGAAGCCCTGGGGCAGGGATACTATGGCTACACCTTC. As protein: CASSEALGQGYYGYTF.

The chain joins TRBV27 to TRBJ2-3; 10 bases agree with TRBD1. Germline CDR1 and CDR2: MNHEY and SMNVEV (reference sequence). The CDR3 sequence is 15 residues long. Unmatched junction bases numbered 1, after V lost 0 bases and J lost 4 bases. CDR3 nucleotide sequence: TGTGCCAGCAGTTTATCTGGACAGGGGGCAGATACGCAGTATTTT. This encodes CASSLSGQGADTQYF.

The genes are TRBV6-1 and TRBJ1-6; unclear D gene. Deletions cut 8 bases from V and 6 bases from J, with 11 bases between. Germline V gene sequence: CDR1 MNHNS, CDR2 SASEGT. This CDR3 has 13 residues. In DNA form, the CDR3 reads TGTGCCAGCTTGGCGACTGGTAATTCACCCCTCCACTTT. It specifies CASLATGNSPLHF.

This chain links TRBV7-2 with TRBJ1-2; 7 bases match TRBD1. V dropped 5 bases and J dropped 1; count of bases not matched to a gene: 13. The germline CDR1 and CDR2 sequences are SGHTA and FQGNSA. The CDR3 has 17 amino acids. The CDR3 spells CASSPSEGALGNYGYTF. CDR3 in DNA: TGTGCCAGCAGCCCGAGTGAGGGGGCTCTCGGTAACTATGGCTACACCTTC.

CDR3 DNA sequence: TGTGCCAGCGGTACGGGGGGCTACACCGGGGAGCTGTTTTTT. Translating it yields CASGTGGYTGELFF. V and J are TRBV6-1 and TRBJ2-2; possible D gene TRBD2, 7 bases. The CDR3 runs to 14 residues. Between the trimmed V and J ends, which lost 8 bases and 3 bases, there was a span of 13 bases. Germline CDR1 is MNHNS and CDR2 is SASEGT.

The chain recombines TRBV19 with TRBJ1-5; D is unclear. In germline, CDR1 is LNHDA, CDR2 SQIVND (reference sequence). Trimming left V 7 bases short and J 1 base short, with 20 bases between. CDR3 length equals 17 residues. In DNA form, the CDR3 reads TGTGCCAGTACCCCGAGTTGGACTAGCAAGAGCAATCAGCCCCAGCATTTT. This encodes CASTPSWTSKSNQPQHF.

The chain uses TRBV6-5 and TRBJ1-5, with 8 positions matching TRBD1. The V segment lost 5 bases and the J segment 9 bases; nucleotides outside the gene matches: 9. The CDR3 extends over 14 amino acids. The germline V gene has CDR1 MNHEY and CDR2 SVGAGI. In DNA, the CDR3 is TGTGCCAGCAGTCCCGGGGACAGGTTTTCGCCCCAGCATTTT. It yields the protein CASSPGDRFSPQHF.

The chain uses TRBV19 and TRBJ1-6; D remains unclear. Trimming removed 7 bases at V and 10 bases at J, with 14 bases between. Germline V gene lookup returns CDR1 LNHDA and CDR2 SQIVND (reference sequence). This CDR3 is 13 amino acids long. CDR3 sequence (DNA): TGTGCCAGTATGGAGGACTTAGGGTCACCCCTCCACTTT. Protein sequence: CASMEDLGSPLHF.

Only a few counts were recorded for this clone. The chain carries TRBV2 and TRBJ1-2; tentatively, D is TRBD1 (5 bases). V lost 11 bases, J lost 2 bases, and 15 bases lay in between. The CDR3 is 13 amino acids. Per the germline V gene, CDR1 is SNHLY and CDR2 is FYNNEI. In DNA form, the CDR3 reads TGTGCCGGGCTAGGGGCGATGAACTATGGCTACACCTTC. Residues: CAGLGAMNYGYTF.

This sequence joins TRBV6-4 and TRBJ2-3, with 8 positions matching TRBD2. The germline CDR1 and CDR2 sequences are MRHNA and SNTAGT. The CDR3 has 16 residues. The trim removed 0 bases at V and 4 bases at J, leaving 6 bases unmatched. In nucleotides, the CDR3 is TGTGCCAGCAGTGACTCTGAAACGGGAGGGCCAGATACGCAGTATTTT. Translating gives CASSDSETGGPDTQYF.

The chain carries TRBV2 and TRBJ2-7; TRBD2 agrees at 7 bases. The CDR3 consists of 14 residues. J gave up 3 bases and V 7 bases, and 9 bases lay outside the gene matches. CDR1 SNHLY and CDR2 FYNNEI come from the germline V gene. The CDR3 loop reads CASTRDAGVYEQYF. For the CDR3, the DNA is TGTGCCAGCACCCGAGACGCGGGGGTCTACGAGCAGTACTTC.

V usage is TRBV2 and J usage is TRBJ2-7; 8 positions agree with TRBD2. V lost 6 bases, J lost 4 bases, and 11 bases stayed unmatched. CDR1 SNHLY and CDR2 FYNNEI come from the germline V gene. This CDR3 spans 15 amino acids. The CDR3 nucleotides read TGTGCCAGCAGCTTACTAGCGGCGGCTTCATACGAGCAGTACTTC. This codes for CASSLLAAASYEQYF.

The chain combines TRBV27 with TRBJ2-3; 12 nucleotides align to TRBD2. CDR1 and CDR2 from the germline V gene are MNHEY and SMNVEV (reference sequence). The CDR3 runs to 14 residues. J gave up 6 bases and V 5 bases, and 3 bases lay outside the gene matches. In nucleotides, the CDR3 is TGTGCCAGCAGTATTCTAGCGGGAGGGGATACGCAGTATTTT. This sequence encodes CASSILAGGDTQYF.